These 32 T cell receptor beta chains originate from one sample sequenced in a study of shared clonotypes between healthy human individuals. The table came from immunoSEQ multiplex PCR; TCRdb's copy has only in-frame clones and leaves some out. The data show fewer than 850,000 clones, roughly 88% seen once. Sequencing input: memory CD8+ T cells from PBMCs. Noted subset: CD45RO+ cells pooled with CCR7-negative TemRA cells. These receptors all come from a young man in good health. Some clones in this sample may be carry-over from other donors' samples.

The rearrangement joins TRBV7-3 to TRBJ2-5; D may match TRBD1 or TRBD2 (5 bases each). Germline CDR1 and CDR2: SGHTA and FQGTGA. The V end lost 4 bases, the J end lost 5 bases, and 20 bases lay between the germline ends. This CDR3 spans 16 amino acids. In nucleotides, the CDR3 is TGTGCCAGCAGCTCAACGGGACCCAACCCCACGGAGACCCAGTACTTC. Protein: CASSSTGPNPTETQYF.

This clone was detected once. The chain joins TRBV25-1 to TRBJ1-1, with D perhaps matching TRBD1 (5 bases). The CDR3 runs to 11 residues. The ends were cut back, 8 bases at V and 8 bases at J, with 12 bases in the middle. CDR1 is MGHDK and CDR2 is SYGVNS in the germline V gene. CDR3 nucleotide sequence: TGTGCCAGCGGACTATACAGGGAAGCTTTCTTT. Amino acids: CASGLYREAFF.

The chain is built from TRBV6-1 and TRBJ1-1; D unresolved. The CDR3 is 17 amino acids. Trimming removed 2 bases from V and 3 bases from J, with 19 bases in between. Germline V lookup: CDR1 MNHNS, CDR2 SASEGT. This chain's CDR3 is CASSENPPATTDTEAFF. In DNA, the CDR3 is TGTGCCAGCAGTGAAAACCCCCCCGCTACCACGGACACTGAAGCTTTCTTT.

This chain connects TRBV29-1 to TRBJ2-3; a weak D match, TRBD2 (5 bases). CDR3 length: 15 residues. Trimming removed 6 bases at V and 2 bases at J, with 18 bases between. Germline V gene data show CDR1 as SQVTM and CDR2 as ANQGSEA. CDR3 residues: CSVHHTAEYTDTQYF. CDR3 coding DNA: TGCAGCGTACACCACACAGCGGAATACACAGATACGCAGTATTTT.

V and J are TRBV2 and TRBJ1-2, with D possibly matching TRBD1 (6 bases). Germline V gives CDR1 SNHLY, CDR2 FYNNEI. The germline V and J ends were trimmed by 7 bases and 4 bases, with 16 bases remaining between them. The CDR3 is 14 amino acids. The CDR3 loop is CASTERGAAYGYTF. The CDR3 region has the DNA TGTGCCAGCACCGAGCGGGGGGCGGCCTATGGCTACACCTTC. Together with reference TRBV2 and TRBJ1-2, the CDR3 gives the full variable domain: EPEVTQTPSHQVTQMGQEVILRCVPISNHLYFYWYRQILGQKVEFLVSFYNNEISEKSEIFDDQFSVERPDGSNFTLKIRSTKLEDSAMYFCASTERGAAYGYTFGSGTRLTVV.

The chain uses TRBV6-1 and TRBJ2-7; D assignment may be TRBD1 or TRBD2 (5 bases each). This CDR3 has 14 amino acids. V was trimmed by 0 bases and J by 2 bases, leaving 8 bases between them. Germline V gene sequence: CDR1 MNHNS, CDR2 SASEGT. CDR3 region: CASSEALGPYEQYF. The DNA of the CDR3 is TGTGCCAGCAGTGAAGCCCTGGGACCCTACGAGCAGTACTTC.

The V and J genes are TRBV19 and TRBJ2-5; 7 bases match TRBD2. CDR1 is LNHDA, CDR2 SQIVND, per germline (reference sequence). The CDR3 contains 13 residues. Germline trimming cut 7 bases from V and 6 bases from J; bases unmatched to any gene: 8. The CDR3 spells CASMGGVVKTQYF. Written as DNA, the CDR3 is TGTGCCAGTATGGGAGGGGTGGTGAAGACCCAGTACTTC.

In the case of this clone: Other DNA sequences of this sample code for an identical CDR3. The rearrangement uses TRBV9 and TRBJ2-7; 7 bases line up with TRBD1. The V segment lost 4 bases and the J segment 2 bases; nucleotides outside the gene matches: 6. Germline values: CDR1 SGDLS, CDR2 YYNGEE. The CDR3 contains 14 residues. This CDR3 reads CASSPRGITYEQYF. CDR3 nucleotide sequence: TGTGCCAGCAGCCCCAGGGGGATCACCTACGAGCAGTACTTC. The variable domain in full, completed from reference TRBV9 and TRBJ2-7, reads DSGVTQTPKHLITATGQRVTLRCSPRSGDLSVYWYQQSLDQGLQFLIQYYNGEERAKGNILERFSAQQFPDLHSELNLSSLELGDSALYFCASSPRGITYEQYFGPGTRLTVT.

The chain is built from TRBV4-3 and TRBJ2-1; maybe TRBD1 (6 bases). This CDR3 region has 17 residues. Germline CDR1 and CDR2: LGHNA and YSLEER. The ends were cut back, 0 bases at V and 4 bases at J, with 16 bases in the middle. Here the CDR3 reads CASSQDVGSQGYNEQFF. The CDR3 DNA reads TGCGCCAGCAGCCAAGACGTAGGGTCCCAGGGGTACAATGAGCAGTTCTTC.

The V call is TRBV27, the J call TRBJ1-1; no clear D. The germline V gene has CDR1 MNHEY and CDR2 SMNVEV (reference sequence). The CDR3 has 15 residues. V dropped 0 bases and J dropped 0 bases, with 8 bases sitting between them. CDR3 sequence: CASSLSGGMNTEAFF. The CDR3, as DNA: TGTGCCAGCAGTTTATCAGGCGGCATGAACACTGAAGCTTTCTTT.

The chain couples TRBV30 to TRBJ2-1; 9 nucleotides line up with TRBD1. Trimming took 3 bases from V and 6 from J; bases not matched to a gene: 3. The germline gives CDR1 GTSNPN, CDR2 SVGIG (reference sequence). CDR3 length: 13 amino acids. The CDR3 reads CAWRRTGVNEQFF. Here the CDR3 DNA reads TGTGCCTGGAGGAGGACAGGGGTCAATGAGCAGTTCTTC.

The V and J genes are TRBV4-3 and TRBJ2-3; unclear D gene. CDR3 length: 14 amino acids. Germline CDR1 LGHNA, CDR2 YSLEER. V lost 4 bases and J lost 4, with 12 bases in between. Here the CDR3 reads CASSPLTNADTQYF. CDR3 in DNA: TGCGCCAGCAGCCCCCTAACCAACGCAGATACGCAGTATTTT.

The CDR3 region is CASSLRTSGSYEQYF. CDR3 coding DNA: TGTGCCAGCAGCCTAAGGACTAGCGGCTCCTACGAGCAGTACTTC. The chain joins TRBV7-9 to TRBJ2-7, with 10 bases matching TRBD2. Trimming at V came to 5 bases and at J to 0 bases, leaving 4 bases not matched to a gene. The germline CDR1 and CDR2 sequences are SEHNR and FQNEAQ (reference sequence). The CDR3 loop spans 15 amino acids. Supplemented by reference TRBV7-9 and TRBJ2-7, the full variable domain reads DTGVSQNPRHKITKRGQNVTFRCDPISEHNRLYWYRQTLGQGPEFLTYFQNEAQLEKSRLLSDRFSAERPKGSFSTLEIQRTEQGDSAMYLCASSLRTSGSYEQYFGPGTRLTVT.

Here the CDR3 reads CASSEDLRAATEAFF. The CDR3, as DNA: TGTGCCAGCAGTGAGGACCTTCGGGCCGCGACTGAAGCTTTCTTT. The chain is built from TRBV25-1 and TRBJ1-1; D call uncertain. Trimming removed 3 bases at V and 5 bases at J, with 16 bases between. Germline CDR1 is MGHDK and CDR2 is SYGVNS. This CDR3 has 15 residues.

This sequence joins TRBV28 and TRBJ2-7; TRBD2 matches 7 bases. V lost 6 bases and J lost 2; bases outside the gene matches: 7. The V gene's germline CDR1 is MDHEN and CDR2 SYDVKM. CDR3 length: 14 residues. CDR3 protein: CASRGRESTYEQYF. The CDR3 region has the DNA TGTGCCAGCAGGGGGAGGGAATCAACCTACGAGCAGTACTTC.

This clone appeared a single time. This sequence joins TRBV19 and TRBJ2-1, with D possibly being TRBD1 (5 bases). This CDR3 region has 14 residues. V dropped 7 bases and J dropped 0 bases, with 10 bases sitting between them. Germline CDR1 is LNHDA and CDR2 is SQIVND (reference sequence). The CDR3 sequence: CASTARASYNEQFF. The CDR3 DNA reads TGTGCCAGTACTGCCAGGGCCTCCTACAATGAGCAGTTCTTC. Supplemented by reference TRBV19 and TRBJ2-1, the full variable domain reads DGGITQSPKYLFRKEGQNVTLSCEQNLNHDAMYWYRQDPGQGLRLIYYSQIVNDFQKGDIAEGYSVSREKKESFPLTVTSAQKNPTAFYLCASTARASYNEQFFGPGTRLTVL.

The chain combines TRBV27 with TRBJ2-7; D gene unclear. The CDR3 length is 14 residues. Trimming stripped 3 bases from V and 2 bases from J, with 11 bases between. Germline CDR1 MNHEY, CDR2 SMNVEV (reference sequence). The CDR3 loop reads CASSFKGPAYEQYF. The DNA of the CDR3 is TGTGCCAGCAGTTTTAAAGGGCCCGCCTACGAGCAGTACTTC.

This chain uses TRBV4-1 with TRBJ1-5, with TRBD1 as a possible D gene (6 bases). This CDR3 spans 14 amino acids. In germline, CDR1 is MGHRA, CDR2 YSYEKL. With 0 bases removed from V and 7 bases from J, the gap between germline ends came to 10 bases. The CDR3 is CASSQDGGRQPQHF. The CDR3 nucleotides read TGCGCCAGCAGCCAAGATGGGGGCAGGCAGCCCCAGCATTTT.

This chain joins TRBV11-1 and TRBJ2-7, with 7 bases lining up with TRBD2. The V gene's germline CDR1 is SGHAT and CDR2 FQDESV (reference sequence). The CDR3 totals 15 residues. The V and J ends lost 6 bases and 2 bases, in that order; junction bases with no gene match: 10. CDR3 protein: CASSYTGTKAYEQYF. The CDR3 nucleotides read TGTGCCAGCAGTTACACCGGGACTAAAGCCTACGAGCAGTACTTC.

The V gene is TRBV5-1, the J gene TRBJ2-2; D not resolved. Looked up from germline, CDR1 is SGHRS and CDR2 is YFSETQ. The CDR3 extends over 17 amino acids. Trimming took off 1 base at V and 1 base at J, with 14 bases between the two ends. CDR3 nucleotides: TGCGCCAGCAGCTTGATTCGCAAAGAAGGGAACACCGGGGAGCTGTTTTTT. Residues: CASSLIRKEGNTGELFF.

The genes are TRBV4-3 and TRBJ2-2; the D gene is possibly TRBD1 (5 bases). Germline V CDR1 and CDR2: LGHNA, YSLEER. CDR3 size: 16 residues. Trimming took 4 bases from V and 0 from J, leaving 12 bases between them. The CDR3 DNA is TGCGCCAGCAGCCCCAGGGAAACACCGAACACCGGGGAGCTGTTTTTT. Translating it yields CASSPRETPNTGELFF.

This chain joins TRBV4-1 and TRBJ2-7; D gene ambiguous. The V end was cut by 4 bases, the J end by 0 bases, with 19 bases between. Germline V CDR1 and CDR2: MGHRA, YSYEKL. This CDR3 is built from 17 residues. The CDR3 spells CASSPDGRLLYSYEQYF. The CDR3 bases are TGCGCCAGCAGCCCGGACGGACGGCTGTTATACTCCTACGAGCAGTACTTC.

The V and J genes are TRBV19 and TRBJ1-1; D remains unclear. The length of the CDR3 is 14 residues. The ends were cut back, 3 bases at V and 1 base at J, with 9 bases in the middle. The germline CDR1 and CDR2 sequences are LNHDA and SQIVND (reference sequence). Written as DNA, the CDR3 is TGTGCCAGTAGTATTTCGGAGGGGAACACTGAAGCTTTCTTT. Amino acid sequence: CASSISEGNTEAFF.

CDR3 coding DNA: TGTGCCAGCAGTTATCAAGACAGGGGACGGACTGAAGCTTTCTTT. Protein sequence: CASSYQDRGRTEAFF. The chain carries TRBV6-5 and TRBJ1-1; 8 positions agree with TRBD1. V was pared by 3 bases and J by 5 bases, with 8 bases of the junction left unmatched. The length of the CDR3 is 15 residues. Germline loops: CDR1 MNHEY, CDR2 SVGAGI.

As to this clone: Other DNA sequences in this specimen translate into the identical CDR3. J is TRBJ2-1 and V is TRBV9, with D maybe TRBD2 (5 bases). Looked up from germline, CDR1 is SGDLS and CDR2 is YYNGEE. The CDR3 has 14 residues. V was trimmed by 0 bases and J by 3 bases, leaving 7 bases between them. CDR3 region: CASSVGGGYNEQFF. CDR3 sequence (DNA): TGTGCCAGCAGCGTAGGTGGAGGCTACAATGAGCAGTTCTTC. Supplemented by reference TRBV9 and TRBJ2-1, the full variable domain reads DSGVTQTPKHLITATGQRVTLRCSPRSGDLSVYWYQQSLDQGLQFLIQYYNGEERAKGNILERFSAQQFPDLHSELNLSSLELGDSALYFCASSVGGGYNEQFFGPGTRLTVL.

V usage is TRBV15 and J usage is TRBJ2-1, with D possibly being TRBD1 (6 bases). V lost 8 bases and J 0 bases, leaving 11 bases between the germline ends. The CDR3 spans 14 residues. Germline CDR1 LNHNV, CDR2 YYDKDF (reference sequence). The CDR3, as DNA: TGTGCCACCGGGTACAGGGTCTCCTACAATGAGCAGTTCTTC. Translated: CATGYRVSYNEQFF.

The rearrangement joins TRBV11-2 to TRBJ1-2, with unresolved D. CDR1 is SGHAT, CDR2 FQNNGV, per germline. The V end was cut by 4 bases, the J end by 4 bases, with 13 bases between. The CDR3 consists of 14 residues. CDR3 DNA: TGTGCCAGCAGCTCCAATCAAAGAAGCTATGGCTACACCTTC. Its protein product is CASSSNQRSYGYTF.

The CDR3 spells CASSLYIDPRVGGQYF. The CDR3 coding sequence is TGTGCCAGCAGTTTATACATAGACCCGCGGGTCGGTGGGCAGTACTTC. V gene TRBV27 combines with J gene TRBJ2-7, with D possibly matching TRBD2 (5 bases). CDR1 is MNHEY and CDR2 is SMNVEV in the germline V gene (reference sequence). The CDR3 has 16 residues. V lost 1 base and J 9 bases, leaving 22 bases between the germline ends.

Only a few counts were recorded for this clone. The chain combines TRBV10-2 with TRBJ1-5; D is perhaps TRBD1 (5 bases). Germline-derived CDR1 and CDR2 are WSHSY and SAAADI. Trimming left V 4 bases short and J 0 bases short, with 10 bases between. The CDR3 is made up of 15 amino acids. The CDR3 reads CASSVDRNSNQPQHF. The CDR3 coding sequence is TGCGCCAGCAGTGTAGACAGAAATAGCAATCAGCCCCAGCATTTT.

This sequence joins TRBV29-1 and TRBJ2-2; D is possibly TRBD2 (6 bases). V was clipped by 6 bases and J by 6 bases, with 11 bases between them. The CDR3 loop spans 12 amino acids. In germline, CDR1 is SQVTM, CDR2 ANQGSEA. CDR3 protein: CSVRELAGELFF. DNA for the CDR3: TGCAGCGTACGGGAGCTAGCCGGGGAGCTGTTTTTT.

The CDR3 nucleotides read TGTGCCAGCAGTTTAACCCAGGATCCAACCTACAATGAGCAGTTCTTC. Its protein is CASSLTQDPTYNEQFF. The rearrangement links TRBV27 to TRBJ2-1, with D uncertain. Germline V gene sequence: CDR1 MNHEY, CDR2 SMNVEV (reference sequence). Trimming stripped 2 bases from V and 2 bases from J, with 13 bases between. There are 16 residues in the CDR3.

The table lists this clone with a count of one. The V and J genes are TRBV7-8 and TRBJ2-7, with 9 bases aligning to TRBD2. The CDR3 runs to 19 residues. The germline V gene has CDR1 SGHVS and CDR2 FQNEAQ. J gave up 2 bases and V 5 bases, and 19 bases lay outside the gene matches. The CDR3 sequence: CASSPTLIGGRAPTYEQYF. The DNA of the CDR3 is TGTGCCAGCAGCCCAACATTGATTGGCGGGAGGGCCCCAACCTACGAGCAGTACTTC. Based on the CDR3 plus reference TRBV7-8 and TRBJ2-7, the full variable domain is GAGVSQSPRYKVAKRGQDVALRCDPISGHVSLFWYQQALGQGPEFLTYFQNEAQLDKSGLPSDRFFAERPEGSVSTLKIQRTQQEDSAVYLCASSPTLIGGRAPTYEQYFGPGTRLTVT.